The sequence of this T cell receptor (beta chain) was determined in a study of OX40 agonist ivuxolimab in advanced cancers. Turning to the study itself: Of mixed ages from roughly 23 to 80 and averaging roughly 66 years, the group was around 78% male. A history of anti-PD-1, anti-PD-L1 or anti-CTLA-4 therapy was acceptable, and approximately 39% had some.

This clone was seen just once. A junction boundary mismatches the germline segment, possibly from a read error. Germline values: CDR1 SGHRS, CDR2 YFSETQ. The CDR3 sequence is 14 residues long. The protocol was immunoSEQ multiplex PCR, while the TCRdb copy is restricted to in-frame clones and leaves out a portion. Altogether 70,000 to 95,000 clones are present, more than 70% being singletons, with the ten largest covering roughly 0.77%. This material consisted of CD4+ or CD8+ T cells sorted from blood, taken in a trial of the OX40 agonist ivuxolimab. The chain links TRBV5-1 to TRBJ2-3; D is ambiguous. The TCR comes from an adult with an advanced solid tumor such as melanoma, head and neck, liver or kidney cancer. In DNA, the CDR3 is TGCGCCAGCAGCTTGTCCAGAAGCAGAGATACGCAGTATTTT. Amino acids: CASSLSRSRDTQYF.